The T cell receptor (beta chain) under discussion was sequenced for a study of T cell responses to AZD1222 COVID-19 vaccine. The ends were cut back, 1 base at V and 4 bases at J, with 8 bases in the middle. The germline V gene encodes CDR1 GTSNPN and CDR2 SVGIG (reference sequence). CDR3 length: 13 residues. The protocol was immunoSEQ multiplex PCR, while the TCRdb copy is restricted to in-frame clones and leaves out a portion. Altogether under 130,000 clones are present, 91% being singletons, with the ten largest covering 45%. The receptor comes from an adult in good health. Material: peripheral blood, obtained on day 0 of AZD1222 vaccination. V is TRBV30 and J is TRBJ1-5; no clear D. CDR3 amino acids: CAWSDQSNQPQHF. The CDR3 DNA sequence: TGTGCCTGGAGTGACCAATCGAATCAGCCCCAGCATTTT.